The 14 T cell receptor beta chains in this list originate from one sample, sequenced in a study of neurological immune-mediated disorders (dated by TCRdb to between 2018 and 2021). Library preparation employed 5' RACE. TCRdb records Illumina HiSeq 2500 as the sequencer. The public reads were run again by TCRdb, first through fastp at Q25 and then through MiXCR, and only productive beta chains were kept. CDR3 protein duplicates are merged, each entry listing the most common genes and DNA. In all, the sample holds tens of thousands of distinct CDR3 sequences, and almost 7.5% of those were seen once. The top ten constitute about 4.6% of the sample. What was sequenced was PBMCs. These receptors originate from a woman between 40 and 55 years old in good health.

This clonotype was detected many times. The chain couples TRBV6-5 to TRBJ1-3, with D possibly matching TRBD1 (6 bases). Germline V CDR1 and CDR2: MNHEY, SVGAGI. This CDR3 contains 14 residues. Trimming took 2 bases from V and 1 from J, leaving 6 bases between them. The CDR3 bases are TGTGCCAGCAGTTACGACAGGTCTGGAAACACCATATATTTT. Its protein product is CASSYDRSGNTIYF.

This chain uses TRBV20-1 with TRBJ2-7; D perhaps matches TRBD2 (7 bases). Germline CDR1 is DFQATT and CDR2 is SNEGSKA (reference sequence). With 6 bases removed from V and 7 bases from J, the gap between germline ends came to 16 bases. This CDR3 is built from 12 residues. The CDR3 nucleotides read TGCAGTGCCCGAGAGGGGGGAGGGGAGCAGTACTTC. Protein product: CSAREGGGEQYF.

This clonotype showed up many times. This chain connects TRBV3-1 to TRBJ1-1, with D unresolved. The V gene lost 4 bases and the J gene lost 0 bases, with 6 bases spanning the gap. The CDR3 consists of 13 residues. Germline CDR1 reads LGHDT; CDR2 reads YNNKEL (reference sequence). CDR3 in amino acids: CASSLGMNTEAFF. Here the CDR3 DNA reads TGTGCCAGCAGCCTCGGGATGAACACTGAAGCTTTCTTT. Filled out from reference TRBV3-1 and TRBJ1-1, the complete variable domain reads DTAVSQTPKYLVTQMGNDKSIKCEQNLGHDTMYWYKQDSKKFLKIMFSYNNKELIINETVPNRFSPKSPDKAHLNLHINSLELGDSAVYFCASSLGMNTEAFFGQGTRLTVV.

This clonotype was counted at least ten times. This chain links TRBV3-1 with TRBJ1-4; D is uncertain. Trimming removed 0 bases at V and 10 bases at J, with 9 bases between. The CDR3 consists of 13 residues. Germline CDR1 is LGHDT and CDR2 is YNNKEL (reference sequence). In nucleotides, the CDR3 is TGTGCCAGCAGCCAAGAGGCAAGGACAAAACTGTTTTTT. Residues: CASSQEARTKLFF.

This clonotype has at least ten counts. CDR3 DNA sequence: TGCGCCAGCAGCTTGGATCCCAACTACGAGCAGTACTTC. Its protein product is CASSLDPNYEQYF. The rearrangement links TRBV5-1 to TRBJ2-7; no clear D gene. Germline CDR1 is SGHRS and CDR2 is YFSETQ. V lost 0 bases to trimming and J lost 3 bases, with 7 bases between them. The CDR3 is 13 amino acids.

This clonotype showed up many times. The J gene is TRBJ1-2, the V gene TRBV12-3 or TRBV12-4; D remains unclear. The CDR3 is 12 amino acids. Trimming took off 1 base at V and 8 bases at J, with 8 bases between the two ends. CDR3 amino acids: CASSLEGGGYTF. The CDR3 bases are TGTGCCAGCAGTTTAGAGGGTGGAGGCTACACCTTC.

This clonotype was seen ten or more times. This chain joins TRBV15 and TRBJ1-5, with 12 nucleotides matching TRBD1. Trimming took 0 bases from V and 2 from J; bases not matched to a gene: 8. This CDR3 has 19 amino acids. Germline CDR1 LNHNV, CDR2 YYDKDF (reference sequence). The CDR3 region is CATSRETGTGGIGNQPQHF. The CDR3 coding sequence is TGTGCCACCAGCAGAGAGACCGGGACAGGGGGCATCGGCAATCAGCCCCAGCATTTT.

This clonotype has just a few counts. CDR3 bases: TGCAGTGCTCCGACCTCCACAGATACGCAGTATTTT. Protein sequence: CSAPTSTDTQYF. The chain is built from TRBV20-1 and TRBJ2-3; no clear D. Germline V CDR1 and CDR2: DFQATT, SNEGSKA (reference sequence). The CDR3 runs to 12 residues. Trimming removed 5 bases from V and 2 bases from J, with 8 bases in between.

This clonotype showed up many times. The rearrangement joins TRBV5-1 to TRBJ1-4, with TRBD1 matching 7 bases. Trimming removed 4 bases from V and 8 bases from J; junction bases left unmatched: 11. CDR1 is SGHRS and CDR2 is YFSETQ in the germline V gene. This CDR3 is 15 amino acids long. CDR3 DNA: TGCGCCAGCAGCACTGGACAGGCTCGGGAGGAAAAACTGTTTTTT. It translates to CASSTGQAREEKLFF.

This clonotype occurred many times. This CDR3 is CSARKVNTGELFF. The CDR3 region has the DNA TGCAGTGCTCGAAAGGTGAACACCGGGGAGCTGTTTTTT. The chain is built from TRBV20-1 and TRBJ2-2; no definite D call. Germline CDR1 and CDR2: DFQATT and SNEGSKA (reference sequence). The CDR3 loop spans 13 amino acids. The ends were cut back, 5 bases at V and 1 base at J, with 8 bases in the middle.

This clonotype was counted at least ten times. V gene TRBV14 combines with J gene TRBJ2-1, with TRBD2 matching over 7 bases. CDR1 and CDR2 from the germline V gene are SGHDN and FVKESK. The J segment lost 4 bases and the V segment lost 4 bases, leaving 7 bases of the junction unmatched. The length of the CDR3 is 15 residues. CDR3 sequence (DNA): TGTGCCAGCAGCCTCGTTCACGGGGGGTACAATGAGCAGTTCTTC. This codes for CASSLVHGGYNEQFF. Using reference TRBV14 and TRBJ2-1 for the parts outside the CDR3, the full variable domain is EAGVTQFPSHSVIEKGQTVTLRCDPISGHDNLYWYRRVMGKEIKFLLHFVKESKQDESGMPNNRFLAERTGGTYSTLKVQPAELEDSGVYFCASSLVHGGYNEQFFGPGTRLTVL.

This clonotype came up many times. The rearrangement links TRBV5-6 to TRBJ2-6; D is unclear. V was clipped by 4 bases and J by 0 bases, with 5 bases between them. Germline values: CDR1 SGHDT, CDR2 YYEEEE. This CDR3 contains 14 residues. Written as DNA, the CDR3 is TGTGCCAGCAGCCCTGACTCTGGGGCCAACGTCCTGACTTTC. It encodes CASSPDSGANVLTF.

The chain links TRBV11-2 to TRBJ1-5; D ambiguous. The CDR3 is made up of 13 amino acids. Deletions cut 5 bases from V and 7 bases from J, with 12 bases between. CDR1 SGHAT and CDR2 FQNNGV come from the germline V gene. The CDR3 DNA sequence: TGTGCCAGCAGCCCAGGAGGATGGCAGCCCCAGCATTTT. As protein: CASSPGGWQPQHF.

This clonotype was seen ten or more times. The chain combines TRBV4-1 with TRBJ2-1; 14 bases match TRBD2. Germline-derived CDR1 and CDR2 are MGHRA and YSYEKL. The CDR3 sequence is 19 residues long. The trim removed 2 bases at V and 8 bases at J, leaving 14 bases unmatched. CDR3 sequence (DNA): TGCGCCAGCAGCCAAAAACCGACTAGCGGGAGGGGTGGAGACTATGAGCAGTTCTTC. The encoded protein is CASSQKPTSGRGGDYEQFF.